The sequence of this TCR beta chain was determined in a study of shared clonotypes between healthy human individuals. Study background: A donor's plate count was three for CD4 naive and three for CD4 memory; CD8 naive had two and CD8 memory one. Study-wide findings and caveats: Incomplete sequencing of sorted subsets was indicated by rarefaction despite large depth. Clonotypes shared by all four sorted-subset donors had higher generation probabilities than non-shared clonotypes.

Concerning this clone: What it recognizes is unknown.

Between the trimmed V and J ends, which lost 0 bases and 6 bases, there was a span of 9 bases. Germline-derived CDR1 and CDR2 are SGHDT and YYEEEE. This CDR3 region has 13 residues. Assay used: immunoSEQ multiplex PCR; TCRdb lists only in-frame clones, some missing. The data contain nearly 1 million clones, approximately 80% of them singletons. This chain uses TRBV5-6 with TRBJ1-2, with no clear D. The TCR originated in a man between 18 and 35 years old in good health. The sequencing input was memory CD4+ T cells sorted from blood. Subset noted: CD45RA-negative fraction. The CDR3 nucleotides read TGTGCCAGCAGCTTGGAGGAACGGAATGGCTACACCTTC. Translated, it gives CASSLEERNGYTF.